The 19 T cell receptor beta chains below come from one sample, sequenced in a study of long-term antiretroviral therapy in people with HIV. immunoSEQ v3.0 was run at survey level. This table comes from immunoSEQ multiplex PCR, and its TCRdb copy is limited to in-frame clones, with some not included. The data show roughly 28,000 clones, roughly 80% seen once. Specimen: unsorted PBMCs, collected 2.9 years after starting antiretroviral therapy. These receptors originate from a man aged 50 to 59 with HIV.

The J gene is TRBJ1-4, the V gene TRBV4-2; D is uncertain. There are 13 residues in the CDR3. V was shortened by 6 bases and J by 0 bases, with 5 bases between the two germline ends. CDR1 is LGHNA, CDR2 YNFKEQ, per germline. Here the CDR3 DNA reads TGTGCCAGCAGGAGAGCAACTAATGAAAAACTGTTTTTT. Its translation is CASRRATNEKLFF.

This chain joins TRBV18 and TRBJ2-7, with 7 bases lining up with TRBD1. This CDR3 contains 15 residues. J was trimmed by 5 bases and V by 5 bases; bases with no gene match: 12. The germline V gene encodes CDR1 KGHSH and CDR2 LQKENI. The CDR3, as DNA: TGTGCCAGCTCATCGCAGGGGGTAGTTTCCGACGAGCAGTACTTC. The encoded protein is CASSSQGVVSDEQYF. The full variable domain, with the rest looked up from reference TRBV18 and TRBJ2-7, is NAGVMQNPRHLVRRRGQEARLRCSPMKGHSHVYWYRQLPEEGLKFMVYLQKENIIDESGMPKERFSAEFPKEGPSILRIQQVVRGDSAAYFCASSSQGVVSDEQYFGPGTRLTVT.

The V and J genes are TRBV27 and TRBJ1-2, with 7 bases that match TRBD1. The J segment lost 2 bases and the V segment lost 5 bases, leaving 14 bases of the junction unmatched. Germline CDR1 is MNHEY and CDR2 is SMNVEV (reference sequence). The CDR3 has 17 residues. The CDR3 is CASSKEGAGDPNYGYTF. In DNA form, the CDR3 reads TGTGCCAGCAGTAAGGAGGGGGCGGGGGACCCAAACTATGGCTACACCTTC.

The CDR3 bases are TGTGCCAGCAGTCTCGCAGGGGCTGGGGGGTATGGCTACACCTTC. Protein: CASSLAGAGGYGYTF. The chain has TRBV28 and TRBJ1-2; D is possibly TRBD1 (6 bases). The germline gives CDR1 MDHEN, CDR2 SYDVKM. The CDR3 contains 15 residues. With 5 bases removed from V and 5 bases from J, the gap between germline ends came to 18 bases.

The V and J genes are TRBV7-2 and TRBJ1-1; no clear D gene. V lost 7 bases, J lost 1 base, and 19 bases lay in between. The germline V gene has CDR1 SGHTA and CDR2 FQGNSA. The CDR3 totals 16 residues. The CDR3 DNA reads TGTGCCAGCACCCCCCCCGGCGGATTGAGGAACACTGAAGCTTTCTTT. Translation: CASTPPGGLRNTEAFF.

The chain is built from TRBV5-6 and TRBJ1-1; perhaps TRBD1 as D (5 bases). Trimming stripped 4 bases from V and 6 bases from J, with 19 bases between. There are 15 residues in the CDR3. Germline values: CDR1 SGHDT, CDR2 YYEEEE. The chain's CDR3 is CASSRADRNLPEAFF. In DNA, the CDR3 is TGTGCCAGCAGCCGAGCAGACAGAAACCTCCCTGAAGCTTTCTTT.

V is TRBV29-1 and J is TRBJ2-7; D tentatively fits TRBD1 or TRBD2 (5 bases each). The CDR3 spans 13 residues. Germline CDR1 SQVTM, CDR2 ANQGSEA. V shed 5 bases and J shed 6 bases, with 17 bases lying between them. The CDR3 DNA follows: TGCAGCGTTTCCGGGACGGCTTCGATCGAGCAGTACTTC. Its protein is CSVSGTASIEQYF.

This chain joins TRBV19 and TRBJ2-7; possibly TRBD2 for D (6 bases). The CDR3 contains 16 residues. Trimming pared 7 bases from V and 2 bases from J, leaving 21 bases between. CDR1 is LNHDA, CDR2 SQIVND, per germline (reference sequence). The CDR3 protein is CASTPGRGSPAYEQYF. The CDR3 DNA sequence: TGTGCCAGTACCCCCGGGCGGGGCTCCCCCGCCTACGAGCAGTACTTC.

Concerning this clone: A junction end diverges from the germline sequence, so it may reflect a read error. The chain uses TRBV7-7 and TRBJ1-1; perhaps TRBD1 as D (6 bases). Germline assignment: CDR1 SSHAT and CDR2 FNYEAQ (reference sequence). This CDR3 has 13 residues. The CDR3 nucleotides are TGTGCTAGCAGCTTAAACCGACAGGCTGAAGCTTTCTTT. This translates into CASSLNRQAEAFF.

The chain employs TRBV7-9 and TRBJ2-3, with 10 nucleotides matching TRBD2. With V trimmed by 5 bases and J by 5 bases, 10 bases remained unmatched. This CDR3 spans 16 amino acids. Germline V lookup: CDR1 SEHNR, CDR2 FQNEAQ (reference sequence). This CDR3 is CASSPPLAGEGDTQYF. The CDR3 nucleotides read TGTGCCAGCAGCCCCCCCCTAGCGGGGGAGGGAGATACGCAGTATTTT.

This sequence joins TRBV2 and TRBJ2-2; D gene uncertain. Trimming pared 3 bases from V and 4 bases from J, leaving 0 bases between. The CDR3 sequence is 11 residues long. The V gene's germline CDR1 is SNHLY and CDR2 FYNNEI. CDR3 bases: TGTGCCAGCAGTGACACCGGGGAGCTGTTTTTT. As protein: CASSDTGELFF.

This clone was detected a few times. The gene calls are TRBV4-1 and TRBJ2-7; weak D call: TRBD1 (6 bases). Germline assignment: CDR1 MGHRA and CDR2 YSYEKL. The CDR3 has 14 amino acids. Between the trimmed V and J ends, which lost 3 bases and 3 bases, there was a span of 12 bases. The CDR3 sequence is CASSQASDSYEQYF. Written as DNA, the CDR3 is TGCGCCAGCAGCCAGGCCTCGGACAGCTACGAGCAGTACTTC.

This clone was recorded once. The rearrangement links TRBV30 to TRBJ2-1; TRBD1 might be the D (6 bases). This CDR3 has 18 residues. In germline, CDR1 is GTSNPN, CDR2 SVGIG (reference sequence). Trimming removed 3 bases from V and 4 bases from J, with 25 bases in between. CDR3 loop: CAWSVHPRGYNFYNEQFF. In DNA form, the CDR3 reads TGTGCCTGGAGCGTCCACCCCAGGGGATATAACTTTTACAATGAGCAGTTCTTC. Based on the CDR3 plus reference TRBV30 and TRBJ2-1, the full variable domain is SQTIHQWPATLVQPVGSPLSLECTVEGTSNPNLYWYRQAAGRGLQLLFYSVGIGQISSEVPQNLSASRPQDRQFILSSKKLLLSDSGFYLCAWSVHPRGYNFYNEQFFGPGTRLTVL.

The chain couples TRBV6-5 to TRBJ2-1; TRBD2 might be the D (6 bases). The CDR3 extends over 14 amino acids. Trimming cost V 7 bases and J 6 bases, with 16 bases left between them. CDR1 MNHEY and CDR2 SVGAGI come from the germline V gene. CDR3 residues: CASTLEGRSNEQFF. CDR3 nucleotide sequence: TGTGCCAGCACCCTGGAGGGGAGATCCAATGAGCAGTTCTTC.

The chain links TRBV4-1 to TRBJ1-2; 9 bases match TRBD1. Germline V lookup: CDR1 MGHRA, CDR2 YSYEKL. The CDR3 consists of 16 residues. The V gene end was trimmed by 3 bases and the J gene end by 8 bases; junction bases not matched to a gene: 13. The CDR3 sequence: CASSHPPGTGHIGYTF. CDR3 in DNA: TGCGCCAGCAGCCATCCTCCCGGGACAGGGCATATCGGCTACACCTTC.

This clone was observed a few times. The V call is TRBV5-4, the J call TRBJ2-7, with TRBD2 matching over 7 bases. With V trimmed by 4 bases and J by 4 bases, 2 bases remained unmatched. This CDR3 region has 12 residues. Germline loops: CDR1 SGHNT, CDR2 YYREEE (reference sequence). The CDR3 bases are TGTGCCAGCAGCACGGGACTATACGAGCAGTACTTC. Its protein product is CASSTGLYEQYF.

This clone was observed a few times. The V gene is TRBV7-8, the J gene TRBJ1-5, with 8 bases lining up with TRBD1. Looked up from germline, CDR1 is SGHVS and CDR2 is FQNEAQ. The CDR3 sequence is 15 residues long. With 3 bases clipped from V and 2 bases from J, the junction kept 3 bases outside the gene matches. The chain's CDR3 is CASSLTGDGNQPQHF. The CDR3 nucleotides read TGTGCCAGCAGCTTGACAGGGGATGGCAATCAGCCCCAGCATTTT.

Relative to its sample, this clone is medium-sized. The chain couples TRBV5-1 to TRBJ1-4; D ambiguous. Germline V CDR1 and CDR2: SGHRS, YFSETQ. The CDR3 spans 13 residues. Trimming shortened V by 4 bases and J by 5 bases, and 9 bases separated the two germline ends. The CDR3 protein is CASSPRWNEKLFF. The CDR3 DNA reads TGCGCCAGCAGCCCCAGGTGGAATGAAAAACTGTTTTTT.

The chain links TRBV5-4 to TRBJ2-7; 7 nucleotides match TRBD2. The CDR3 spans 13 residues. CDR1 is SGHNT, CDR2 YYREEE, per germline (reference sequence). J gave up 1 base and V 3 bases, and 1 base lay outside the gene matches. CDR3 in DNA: TGTGCCAGCAGCTCGGGGGGTTCCTACGAGCAGTACTTC. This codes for CASSSGGSYEQYF.